The rows below give T cell receptor beta chains drawn from one sample of a study of monozygotic twins with inflammatory bowel disease. TCRdb reprocessed the 5' RACE reads; each CDR3 protein has one entry and no DNA is given. The sample has about 450,000 distinct CDR3 sequences, and its top ten clones hold 2.4%. Source material: blood. The receptors were gathered from a human donor with ulcerative colitis or Crohn's disease, or a healthy co-twin of an affected twin (not recorded which). The CDR3 runs from the conserved cysteine through the conserved F or W.

J gene | V gene | CDR3 protein
TRBJ2-3 | TRBV5-1 | CASSFTPQIAGTDTQYF
TRBJ1-1 | TRBV7-2 | CASSLAGWGAFF
TRBJ2-2 | TRBV20-1 | CSARDLWGTGELFF
TRBJ2-7 | TRBV12-3/TRBV12-4 | CASSNLYEQYF
TRBJ1-2 | TRBV6-1 | CTNRQGYGYTF
TRBJ1-1 | TRBV5-1 | CASSWGQTGTEAFF
TRBJ1-1 | TRBV2 | CASSDSTGAGEAFF
TRBJ2-5 | TRBV7-2 | CASSLGTSGSTQYF
TRBJ2-6 | TRBV7-8 | CASSLGTGGASGANVLTF
TRBJ2-2 | TRBV5-1 | CASSLSQGAFGELFF
TRBJ2-1 | TRBV20-1 | CSARVGSGSSYNEQFF
TRBJ1-3 | TRBV7-9 | CASSIPASGNTIYF
TRBJ2-2 | TRBV5-4 | CASSARDRGRAGELFF
TRBJ2-7 | TRBV20-1 | CSARRDSPYEQYF
TRBJ1-2 | TRBV11-2 | CASSQADYGYTF
TRBJ2-2 | TRBV10-3 | CAISGGTYTGELFF
TRBJ2-1 | TRBV29-1 | CSVFMSFDRAYNEQFF
TRBJ1-5 | TRBV6-5 | CASSSDRGGQPQHF
TRBJ2-7 | TRBV9 | CASTPGTGSLYEQYF
TRBJ2-1 | TRBV12-3/TRBV12-4 | CASTLNNEQFF
TRBJ2-4 | TRBV27 | CASSFNYRAKNIQYF
TRBJ1-1 | TRBV20-1 | CSALKGAPGTEAFF
TRBJ2-1 | TRBV2 | CASTTGGPGLGNEQFF
TRBJ2-3 | TRBV4-2 | CASSQGTGTTDTQYF
TRBJ2-3 | TRBV18 | CASSPRTSGETDTQYF
TRBJ2-7 | TRBV10-2 | CASREIGYEQYF
TRBJ1-4 | TRBV11-2 | CASSPTGVMWEKLFF
TRBJ1-4 | TRBV5-1 | CASRDTGTLDEKLFF
TRBJ2-1 | TRBV5-4 | CASSQKGTGAYNEQFF
TRBJ2-1 | TRBV5-1 | CASSSDSLGTYNEQFF
TRBJ2-5 | TRBV7-9 | CASSTGGETQYF
TRBJ2-2 | TRBV7-9 | CASSSNTGGELFF
TRBJ2-5 | TRBV5-1 | CASRRQTETQYF
TRBJ2-2 | TRBV7-2 | CASSLDQATGELFF
TRBJ2-3 | TRBV10-3 | CAAQGRQGGSRRGTDTQYF
TRBJ2-1 | TRBV12-3/TRBV12-4 | CASSPQRDVYNEQFF
TRBJ2-7 | TRBV4-2 | CASSHPGLAGDNEQYF
TRBJ2-3 | TRBV7-2 | CATSPLVGRADTQYF
TRBJ2-2 | TRBV18 | CASSPIDTGELFF
TRBJ1-5 | TRBV28 | CASRFRDRSNQPQHF
TRBJ2-7 | TRBV25-1 | CASTGWGASYEQYF
TRBJ2-7 | TRBV11-2 | CASSLVQLISYEQYF
TRBJ1-1 | TRBV5-1 | CASSLGDRDFGEAFF
TRBJ2-2 | TRBV7-2 | CASSPYRGNGELFF
TRBJ2-5 | TRBV12-3/TRBV12-4 | CASSLFRVGGTQYF
TRBJ1-6 | TRBV7-8 | CASSSQWRQTDSPLHF
TRBJ2-3 | TRBV5-4 | CASRPGLDSTDTQYF
TRBJ2-3 | TRBV11-2 | CASILVALAGRGTDTQYF
TRBJ1-5 | TRBV18 | CASSPGDSYQPQHF
TRBJ2-7 | TRBV5-5 | CASSIPGQKSYEQYF
TRBJ2-5 | TRBV20-1 | CSAIRLTSSQETQYF
TRBJ1-1 | TRBV6-2/TRBV6-3 | CASSDQDRVNTEAFF
TRBJ2-3 | TRBV9 | CASSPRVPLTTSTDTQYF
TRBJ2-2 | TRBV5-1 | CASSIIGANTGELFF
TRBJ2-7 | TRBV14 | CASSPRGQNYEQYF
TRBJ2-7 | TRBV5-1 | CASSFRTGENEQYF
TRBJ2-3 | TRBV5-1 | CASSLQGQTDTQYF
TRBJ2-1 | TRBV5-1 | CASSSGGLAGANEQFF
TRBJ1-5 | TRBV20-1 | CSARDQRGGQPQHF